These 27 T cell receptor beta chains came from one sample sequenced in a study of blood T cell repertoires in COVID-19. Libraries were prepared by immunoSEQ multiplex PCR; TCRdb keeps only in-frame clonotypes and omits some of them. The sample carries a few hundred thousand clones, about 91% recorded once. Sequencing input: peripheral blood. The receptors derive from a person aged 18-35 years with COVID-19, enrolled during active disease.

The chain employs TRBV12-5 and TRBJ2-1; 10 nucleotides align to TRBD1. Germline V gives CDR1 LGHNT, CDR2 FRNRAP. The CDR3 contains 15 residues. The ends lost 5 bases at V and 7 bases at J; junction bases unmatched: 8. The CDR3, as DNA: TGTGCTAGTGGTCCCTCCGGGACAGGGGCGAATGAGCAGTTCTTC. It yields the protein CASGPSGTGANEQFF.

There are a few counts of this clone. V and J are TRBV2 and TRBJ1-6; D is perhaps TRBD1 (5 bases). There are 13 residues in the CDR3. The germline CDR1 and CDR2 sequences are SNHLY and FYNNEI. Trimming pared 7 bases from V and 13 bases from J, leaving 17 bases between. The CDR3 DNA sequence: TGTGCCAGCACAAGGGCAGGGTCTCTTCCCCTCCACTTT. As protein: CASTRAGSLPLHF.

This rearrangement joins TRBV6-5 to TRBJ2-3; TRBD1 is a possible D gene (5 bases). CDR1 MNHEY and CDR2 SVGAGI come from the germline V gene. The CDR3 is 15 residues long. V dropped 11 bases and J dropped 2 bases, with 20 bases sitting between them. In DNA form, the CDR3 reads TGTGCCTCGACTCGAACCAGGGCGGCCACAGATACGCAGTATTTT. Protein: CASTRTRAATDTQYF.

V usage is TRBV9 and J usage is TRBJ2-2; the match to TRBD1 covers 8 bases. The CDR3 contains 15 residues. Per germline, CDR1 SGDLS and CDR2 YYNGEE. The trim removed 4 bases at V and 5 bases at J, leaving 7 bases unmatched. CDR3 in amino acids: CASSPGTGRTGELFF. The DNA for the CDR3 is TGTGCCAGCAGCCCTGGGACAGGTCGAACCGGGGAGCTGTTTTTT.

The rearrangement links TRBV24-1 to TRBJ2-1, with D perhaps matching TRBD2 (6 bases). Per germline, CDR1 KGHDR and CDR2 SFDVKD. Between the trimmed V and J ends, which lost 4 bases and 12 bases, there was a span of 15 bases. The CDR3 is 13 amino acids. CDR3 DNA sequence: TGTGCCACCAGTGACCTCTCCCGGGGGACGCAGTTCTTC. Translated: CATSDLSRGTQFF.

V is TRBV6-5 and J is TRBJ1-1; D uncertain. The CDR3 extends over 11 amino acids. Germline CDR1 reads MNHEY; CDR2 reads SVGAGI. V lost 11 bases to trimming and J lost 1 base, with 8 bases between them. The CDR3 is CAARGNTEAFF. The CDR3 DNA reads TGTGCCGCGCGGGGGAACACTGAAGCTTTCTTT.

The rearrangement uses TRBV7-3 and TRBJ2-2; a weak D match, TRBD2 (6 bases). V was clipped by 1 base and J by 4 bases, with 10 bases between them. The CDR3 covers 15 residues. CDR1 is SGHTA and CDR2 is FQGTGA in the germline V gene. In nucleotides, the CDR3 is TGTGCCAGCAGCTTAATAGGCGGGACCACCGGGGAGCTGTTTTTT. It yields the protein CASSLIGGTTGELFF.

The rearrangement joins TRBV7-8 to TRBJ2-7; no clear D. Trimming left V 2 bases short and J 3 bases short, with 11 bases between. The CDR3 covers 14 residues. Germline-derived CDR1 and CDR2 are SGHVS and FQNEAQ. The CDR3 bases are TGTGCCAGCAGCTTAAATGACCTAGACTACGAGCAGTACTTC. Translated: CASSLNDLDYEQYF.

The V gene is TRBV28, the J gene TRBJ1-5; no definite D call. The CDR3 totals 15 residues. CDR1 is MDHEN, CDR2 SYDVKM, per germline. The V gene lost 3 bases and the J gene lost 3 bases, with 12 bases spanning the gap. CDR3 sequence: CASSFGGLVNQPQHF. CDR3 DNA: TGTGCCAGCAGTTTTGGAGGGTTAGTCAATCAGCCCCAGCATTTT.

V gene TRBV7-5 combines with J gene TRBJ2-2; the table assigns TRBD2, which was not confirmed against the DNA. TRBV7-5 is annotated as a pseudogene. CDR3 size: 15 residues. The CDR3 bases are TGTGCCAGAAGCTTAGTGCGAGTGAACACCGGGGAGCTGTTTTTT. This codes for CARSLVRVNTGELFF.

The chain couples TRBV7-7 to TRBJ2-1; 10 bases align to TRBD1. Per the germline V gene, CDR1 is SSHAT and CDR2 is FNYEAQ (reference sequence). This CDR3 has 14 residues. J gave up 10 bases and V 1 base, and 4 bases lay outside the gene matches. CDR3 in DNA: TGTGCCAGCAGCTTAGGACAGGGGGCCCGGGAGCAGTTCTTC. Translating gives CASSLGQGAREQFF.

The gene calls are TRBV13 and TRBJ2-1; TRBD2 matches 8 bases. CDR1 is PRHDT and CDR2 is FYEKMQ in the germline V gene (reference sequence). The V and J ends lost 4 bases and 6 bases, in that order; junction bases with no gene match: 14. The CDR3 runs to 17 residues. The chain's CDR3 is CASSSIGYGREINEQFF. CDR3 sequence (DNA): TGTGCCAGCAGCTCCATCGGGTACGGGAGGGAAATCAATGAGCAGTTCTTC.

The chain is built from TRBV14 and TRBJ2-7; maybe TRBD2 (6 bases). Germline V gives CDR1 SGHDN, CDR2 FVKESK. V was trimmed by 1 base and J by 1 base, leaving 11 bases between them. The CDR3 spans 15 residues. The CDR3 region is CASSQVYGSSYEQYF. CDR3 bases: TGTGCCAGCAGCCAAGTATACGGGAGTTCCTACGAGCAGTACTTC.

This rearrangement joins TRBV10-2 to TRBJ1-1; 7 positions agree with TRBD1. CDR1 and CDR2 from the germline V gene are WSHSY and SAAADI. V lost 6 bases and J lost 7; bases outside the gene matches: 20. The CDR3 runs 17 residues. In nucleotides, the CDR3 is TGCGCCAGCAGGAGCACAACATTGACAGGGCGTATAAGTGAAGCTTTCTTT. It is translated as CASRSTTLTGRISEAFF.

V is TRBV19 and J is TRBJ1-1; D is undetermined. The CDR3 contains 14 residues. V lost 9 bases to trimming and J lost 0 bases, with 14 bases between them. Germline V gives CDR1 LNHDA, CDR2 SQIVND (reference sequence). CDR3: CASQTRELNTEAFF. CDR3 DNA: TGTGCCAGCCAAACCCGGGAGTTGAACACTGAAGCTTTCTTT.

The chain couples TRBV19 to TRBJ2-1; D unclear. V lost 1 base, J lost 15 bases, and 10 bases lay in between. The CDR3 has 11 residues. CDR1 and CDR2 (germline): LNHDA, SQIVND (reference sequence). The CDR3 sequence: CASSIGGPPFF. The DNA of the CDR3 is TGTGCCAGTAGTATAGGTGGGCCACCGTTCTTC.

The chain joins TRBV19 to TRBJ2-1; 8 bases line up with TRBD2. The junction had 4 bases not matched to a gene; V was cut back by 7 bases and J by 2 bases. In germline, CDR1 is LNHDA, CDR2 SQIVND (reference sequence). The CDR3 runs 14 residues. CDR3 bases: TGTGCCAGTACCGCACTAGCGGCCTACAATGAGCAGTTCTTC. Translation: CASTALAAYNEQFF.

This chain links TRBV4-1 with TRBJ2-4; unclear D gene. The CDR3 consists of 16 residues. Between the trimmed V and J ends, which lost 1 base and 0 bases, there was a span of 10 bases. Germline CDR1 and CDR2: MGHRA and YSYEKL. The CDR3 reads CASSQAAGQAKNIQYF. CDR3 DNA: TGCGCCAGCAGCCAAGCGGCAGGCCAAGCCAAAAACATTCAGTACTTC.

V is TRBV19 and J is TRBJ1-5; a weak D match, TRBD1 (6 bases). V lost 10 bases and J lost 1, with 17 bases in between. The V gene's germline CDR1 is LNHDA and CDR2 SQIVND (reference sequence). CDR3 length equals 15 residues. CDR3 nucleotides: TGTGCCACCGGGCTGGGGGGGGCGAGCAATCAGCCCCAGCATTTT. Translating it yields CATGLGGASNQPQHF.

The chain is built from TRBV30 and TRBJ1-2; tentative D call: TRBD1 (5 bases). The V end lost 1 base, the J end lost 5 bases, and 20 bases lay between the germline ends. CDR1 GTSNPN and CDR2 SVGIG come from the germline V gene (reference sequence). The CDR3 runs 16 residues. The CDR3: CAWSAVEFRVKYGYTF. For the CDR3, the DNA is TGTGCCTGGAGTGCGGTCGAATTCAGGGTGAAGTATGGCTACACCTTC.

The V and J genes are TRBV29-1 and TRBJ1-1; D may be TRBD1 (6 bases). This CDR3 contains 13 residues. Germline-derived CDR1 and CDR2 are SQVTM and ANQGSEA. Trimming pared 4 bases from V and 0 bases from J, leaving 9 bases between. The CDR3 loop is CSVGRGLNTEAFF. DNA of the CDR3: TGCAGCGTTGGCAGGGGCTTGAACACTGAAGCTTTCTTT.

This clone occurred once. The rearrangement uses TRBV7-9 and TRBJ1-1; tentative D call: TRBD1 (5 bases). This CDR3 is built from 16 residues. Trimming took off 4 bases at V and 0 bases at J, with 15 bases between the two ends. In germline, CDR1 is SEHNR, CDR2 FQNEAQ (reference sequence). The CDR3 DNA sequence: TGTGCCAGCAGCTACGGATTGGCAGGGTTGAACACTGAAGCTTTCTTT. Protein product: CASSYGLAGLNTEAFF.

The CDR3 DNA follows: TGTGCCAGCAGCCAGGGGTATTTTAATTCACCCCTCCACTTT. This gives the protein CASSQGYFNSPLHF. The rearrangement joins TRBV27 to TRBJ1-6; D is perhaps TRBD1 (6 bases). From germline, CDR1 is MNHEY and CDR2 SMNVEV (reference sequence). V was pared by 6 bases and J by 6 bases, with 12 bases between. CDR3 size: 14 residues.

The genes are TRBV29-1 and TRBJ1-1; 9 positions match TRBD1. The CDR3 has 15 residues. V lost 4 bases to trimming and J lost 3 bases; unmatched junction nucleotides: 9. Germline values: CDR1 SQVTM, CDR2 ANQGSEA. The CDR3 is CSVASPGQGYTEAFF. CDR3 nucleotides: TGCAGCGTTGCCTCCCCGGGACAGGGATACACTGAAGCTTTCTTT.

This clone was picked up one time. This sequence joins TRBV9 and TRBJ1-2; D is possibly TRBD1 (6 bases). There are 16 residues in the CDR3. Trimming cost V 4 bases and J 1 base, with 17 bases left between them. Germline loops: CDR1 SGDLS, CDR2 YYNGEE. The CDR3 reads CASSPGSYRDNYGYTF. In DNA form, the CDR3 reads TGTGCCAGCAGCCCAGGATCCTACAGGGATAACTATGGCTACACCTTC. The full variable domain, its missing parts supplied by reference TRBV9 and TRBJ1-2, is DSGVTQTPKHLITATGQRVTLRCSPRSGDLSVYWYQQSLDQGLQFLIQYYNGEERAKGNILERFSAQQFPDLHSELNLSSLELGDSALYFCASSPGSYRDNYGYTFGSGTRLTVV.

Only one count was recorded for this clone. The CDR3 loop reads CASSFYGTSDEQFF. Here the CDR3 DNA reads TGTGCCAGCAGTTTCTATGGGACTAGCGATGAGCAGTTCTTC. This chain links TRBV13 with TRBJ2-1, with TRBD2 identical over 10 bases. J was trimmed by 8 bases and V by 6 bases; bases with no gene match: 7. Germline lookup yields CDR1 PRHDT and CDR2 FYEKMQ (reference sequence). The CDR3 totals 14 residues.

The V gene is TRBV5-1, the J gene TRBJ2-7, with D tentatively TRBD2 (5 bases). The CDR3 totals 11 residues. Germline CDR1 and CDR2: SGHRS and YFSETQ. Trimming took 1 base from V and 8 from J, leaving 7 bases between them. CDR3 sequence reads: CASSLSGKQYF. In DNA, the CDR3 is TGCGCCAGCAGCTTGAGCGGTAAGCAGTACTTC.